The T cell receptor (beta chain) described here comes from a study of T-cell memory formation after mild COVID-19 listed by TCRdb under 2021. Study-level background: TCR sequence clusters from the two donors were found to be largely donor specific. In a couple of donors, T-cell clones that expanded and contracted after mild COVID-19 were followed by sequencing TCRalpha and TCRbeta repertoires longitudinally. Two young, previously healthy adult volunteers, one female and one male, were included in the cohort. The research as a whole found: The second-wave clones that peaked on day 37 were not confirmed to be SARS-CoV-2 specific. The study included only a couple of mild cases, and larger cohorts that include severe cases with pre-infection samples were judged to be necessary. Contracting CD4+ clones were found mainly in CM and EM memory subsets, while CD8+ clones were enriched in EMRA. Clones contracting from day 15 to 85 had balanced CD4/CD8 phenotypes, while a second wave expanding from day 15 to 37 was biased towards CD4+. The detection of some responding clones in pre-infection memory suggests that pre-existing cross-reactive memory T cells joined the SARS-CoV-2 response.

This clonotype showed up many times. The antigen this receptor binds is unknown. Qualities for individual bases were not recorded, and no much larger clone is one base off. The CDR3, cysteine through phenylalanine, is 16 amino acids long. The entry retains the CDR3 DNA only, 48 bases that are in frame from base 1. Reading the germline V gene gives CDR1 LGHNA and CDR2 YNFKEQ. V and J are trimmed by 0 bases and 9 bases, and the gene matches miss 4 bases of the junction. Ficoll-Paque density gradient centrifugation was used to isolate PBMCs. Sequencing took place on an Illumina NovaSeq 6000. TCRalpha and TCRbeta cDNA libraries were built by 5'RACE with constant-segment primers, adding sample barcodes and unique molecular identifiers. RNA was extracted from every sample with Trizol reagent. Libraries were amplified in two PCR steps, with a second sample barcode and Illumina TruSeq adapters added in the second step. Sequencing of the libraries was done on an Illumina NovaSeq, producing 2 x 150 bp paired-end reads. The original methods were these. Demultiplexing of reads and collapsing into UMI-guided consensus sequences were performed with migec v1.2.7. Using mixcr v2.1.11, UMI consensuses were aligned to TRA and TRB V and J templates and then assembled into clonotypes. Clonotypes were classified as expanded or contracted when called significant by both edgeR and NoisET, with noise models trained on biological replicates. For edgeR calls, a false discovery rate-adjusted p below 0.01 and a log2 fold-change threshold of 1 were applied. PCA with hierarchical clustering of max-normalized trajectories of the 1000 most abundant clonotypes was used as exploratory dynamics analysis. Separately sequenced CD4+ and CD8+ repertoires were used to assign a CD4 or CD8 phenotype to each responding clone. Through fastp at Q25 and MiXCR, TCRdb rebuilt clones from the public reads, retaining in-frame beta chains. Under each unique CDR3 protein, matching rows form one entry showing the most common genes and DNA. What appears here as the V and J calls and clone size reflects TCRdb's work, not the paper's. This sample has some 340,000 distinct CDR3 sequences in its table, and under 15% of those were observed once. About a fifth of the sample goes to the ten largest clones.

The specimen sequenced was PBMCs or a T cell subset sorted from them (not recorded which). The sequence came from a man aged 18 to 30 who had mild COVID-19 (a few samples of this study predate the infection). The sample titles of this study are shuffled in the database, so cell type and time point are left out; the donor was told from shared clones. Rearrangement joined TRBV4-2 to TRBJ1-6; 11 middle bases align to TRBD1. The CDR3 protein is CASSQDRGTGGSPLHF. The base sequence is TGTGCCAGCAGCCAAGATCGGGGGACAGGGGGTTCACCCCTCCACTTT.